The source of this TCR beta chain is a study of a mutant IDH1 vaccine in newly diagnosed glioma. Looking at the study overall: Treated patients had a mean age of 40.4 years and an approximately 60% male, about 38% female split.

The CDR3 has 15 amino acids. CDR1 is SGHRS and CDR2 is YFSETQ in the germline V gene. With 4 bases removed from V and 0 bases from J, the gap between germline ends came to 13 bases. Clones were sequenced by immunoSEQ multiplex PCR, and TCRdb holds only the in-frame ones, with some missing. The top ten hold over 9.5% of the sample, which has about 72,000 clones, 84% seen once. Regarding this clone: The antigen remains undetermined.

Time point in this sample: week 35, safety follow-up. It was 300 ug of mutant IDH1 20-mer peptide that made up each vaccine dose, given with topical imiquimod. The source material was PBMCs, sampled from a glioma patient whose treatment included an IDH1 peptide vaccine. The rearrangement links TRBV5-1 to TRBJ1-1, with D tentatively TRBD1 (5 bases). The clonotype originates from a young man with glioma. The DNA of the CDR3 is TGCGCCAGCAGCCCGGGGACCATAATGAACACTGAAGCTTTCTTT. As protein: CASSPGTIMNTEAFF.